This T cell receptor beta chain was retrieved from a study of blood T cells in healthy people across ages. Through a sample-barcoded 5' primer and a J-beta primer mix, a second PCR was run for roughly 7 to 12 cycles. TCRdb re-called the 5' RACE reads through MiXCR, storing one row per CDR3 protein. The sample records about 800,000 distinct CDR3 sequences, approximately 25% being singletons. In the case of this clonotype: This sequence may be a read error, since a much larger clone differs from it by one base.

The CDR3 has 12 residues. Germline CDR1 SGHTA, CDR2 FQGNSA. The same data also contributed to another study, on T cells of mothers and their children.

Sequenced sample: blood. The TCR sequence derives from a boy aged 5-17 years in good health. This rearrangement joins TRBV7-2 to TRBJ2-5; D possibly corresponds to TRBD1 (6 bases). Gene TRBJ2-7 matches the end of the DNA better, so the J call may be wrong. The CDR3 spells CANSAQGYEQYF. The CDR3 DNA reads as TGTGCCAACAGCGCACAGGGATACGAGCAGTACTTC.